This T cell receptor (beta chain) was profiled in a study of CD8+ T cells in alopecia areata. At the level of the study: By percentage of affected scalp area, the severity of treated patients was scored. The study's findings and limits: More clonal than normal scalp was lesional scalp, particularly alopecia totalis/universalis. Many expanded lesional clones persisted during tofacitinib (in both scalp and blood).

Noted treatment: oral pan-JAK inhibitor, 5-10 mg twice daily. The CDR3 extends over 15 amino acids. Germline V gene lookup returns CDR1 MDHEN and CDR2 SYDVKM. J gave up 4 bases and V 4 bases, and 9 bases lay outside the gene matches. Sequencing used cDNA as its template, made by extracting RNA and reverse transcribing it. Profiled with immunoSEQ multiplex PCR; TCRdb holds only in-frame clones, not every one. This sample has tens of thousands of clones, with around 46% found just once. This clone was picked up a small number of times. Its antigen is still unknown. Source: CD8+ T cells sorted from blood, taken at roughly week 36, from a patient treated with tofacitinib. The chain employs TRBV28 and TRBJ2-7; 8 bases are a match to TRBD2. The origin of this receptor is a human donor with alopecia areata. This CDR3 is CASSWSGSVFYEQYF. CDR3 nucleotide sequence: TGTGCCAGCAGTTGGAGCGGGAGCGTATTTTACGAGCAGTACTTC.